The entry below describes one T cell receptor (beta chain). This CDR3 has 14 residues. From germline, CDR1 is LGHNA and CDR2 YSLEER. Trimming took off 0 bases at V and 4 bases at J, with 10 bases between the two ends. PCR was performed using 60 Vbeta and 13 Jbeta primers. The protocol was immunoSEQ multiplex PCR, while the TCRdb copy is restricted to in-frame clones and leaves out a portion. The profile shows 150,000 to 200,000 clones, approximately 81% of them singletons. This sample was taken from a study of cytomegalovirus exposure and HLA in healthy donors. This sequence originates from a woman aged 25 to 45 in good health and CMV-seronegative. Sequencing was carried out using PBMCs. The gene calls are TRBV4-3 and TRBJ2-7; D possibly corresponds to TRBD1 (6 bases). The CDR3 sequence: CASSQDRGKYEQYF. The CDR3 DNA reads TGCGCCAGCAGCCAAGATAGGGGGAAATACGAGCAGTACTTC.